This entry concerns a single T cell receptor (beta chain). What it binds is not known. Using immunoSEQ multiplex PCR, the repertoire was profiled, and TCRdb retains in-frame clones only, with some absent. The table has about 12,000 clones, 75% to 80% seen once. Sorted subsets were CFSE-labeled and cultured approximately 5 days with allogeneic dendritic cells. Naive CD45RA+ and memory CD45RO+ CD4+ or CD8+ T cells were FACS-sorted. This sample was taken from a study of regulatory dendritic cells for organ transplantation. Study context: Regulatory dendritic cells were monocyte-derived, receiving vitamin D3 on days 0 and 4 and IL-10 on day 4.

Per germline, CDR1 SGDLS and CDR2 YYNGEE. V was shortened by 0 bases and J by 4 bases, with 11 bases between the two germline ends. The CDR3 runs to 15 residues. Study observations and caveats: The most alloreactive TCR clonotypes were found in resting memory CD8+ cells. Alloreactive memory CD8+ T cell pools varied considerably between individuals.

The chain employs TRBV9 and TRBJ1-3, with D tentatively TRBD1 (5 bases). This clonotype originated in a human donor in good health. The sample taken for sequencing was naive CD8+ T cells from blood cultured with regulatory dendritic cells. Documented subset: CD45RA+ naive T cells. CDR3 protein: CASSVVGGSGNTIYF. As DNA, the CDR3 is TGTGCCAGCAGCGTAGTCGGGGGTTCAGGAAACACCATATATTTT.